These 10 T cell receptor beta chains were sequenced from one sample in a study of blood T cell repertoires in COVID-19. Assay: immunoSEQ multiplex PCR; the TCRdb copy retains only in-frame clones and omits some. The sample lists 300,000 to 400,000 clones; about 87% were seen once. The source material was peripheral blood. These TCRs come from a woman aged 45 to 65 with COVID-19, enrolled during active disease.

V is TRBV10-2 and J is TRBJ2-7; 11 bases agree with TRBD1. J was trimmed by 3 bases and V by 3 bases; bases with no gene match: 4. The CDR3 consists of 15 residues. Germline V gives CDR1 WSHSY, CDR2 SAAADI. The CDR3 loop is CASSDGTGGFYEQYF. CDR3 DNA sequence: TGCGCCAGCAGTGACGGGACAGGGGGATTCTACGAGCAGTACTTC.

The V gene is TRBV6-5, the J gene TRBJ1-1; a weak D match, TRBD1 (5 bases). V was cut by 6 bases and J by 3 bases, with 8 bases left in between. CDR1 is MNHEY, CDR2 SVGAGI, per germline. The CDR3 is 12 amino acids. CDR3 in DNA: TGTGCCAGCAGCCAGGGCCACACTGAAGCTTTCTTT. Protein product: CASSQGHTEAFF.

The chain employs TRBV19 and TRBJ2-3, with TRBD2 matching 9 bases. Unmatched junction bases numbered 1, after V lost 3 bases and J lost 0 bases. Germline V gene sequence: CDR1 LNHDA, CDR2 SQIVND (reference sequence). CDR3 size: 15 residues. The CDR3 DNA is TGTGCCAGTAGTATGACTAGCGGAAGCACAGATACGCAGTATTTT. This codes for CASSMTSGSTDTQYF.

The chain combines TRBV30 with TRBJ1-2; TRBD1 agrees at 8 bases. Trimming cost V 8 bases and J 4 bases; bases outside gene matches: 9. Germline V CDR1 and CDR2: GTSNPN, SVGIG (reference sequence). The CDR3 runs to 13 residues. The CDR3 protein is CARGDRYIYGYTF. In nucleotides, the CDR3 is TGTGCCCGCGGGGACAGGTATATCTATGGCTACACCTTC.

The V call is TRBV2, the J call TRBJ2-7; 11 nucleotides line up with TRBD1. The junction had 8 bases not matched to a gene; V was cut back by 8 bases and J by 2 bases. Germline CDR1 reads SNHLY; CDR2 reads FYNNEI. The CDR3 contains 15 residues. CDR3 bases: TGTGCCAGCGCTCTTATGGGACAGGGGGCCTACGAGCAGTACTTC. Translated, it gives CASALMGQGAYEQYF.

To note about this clone: Other nucleotide sequences in the sample specify the same CDR3. The gene calls are TRBV5-1 and TRBJ2-7; 11 bases fit TRBD2. This CDR3 spans 16 amino acids. CDR1 SGHRS and CDR2 YFSETQ come from the germline V gene. The V segment lost 0 bases and the J segment 4 bases; nucleotides outside the gene matches: 6. The chain's CDR3 is CASSLGLAGGRYEQYF. CDR3 bases: TGCGCCAGCAGCTTGGGTCTAGCGGGAGGAAGATACGAGCAGTACTTC.

Only a few counts were recorded for this clone. This chain connects TRBV19 to TRBJ1-5; 8 bases map to TRBD1. The germline CDR1 and CDR2 sequences are LNHDA and SQIVND (reference sequence). V gave up 7 bases and J gave up 11 bases; unmatched junction bases: 13. This CDR3 region has 14 residues. CDR3 in amino acids: CASILTGGYGAQHF. The CDR3, as DNA: TGTGCCAGTATCCTCACAGGGGGATATGGAGCCCAGCATTTT.

J is TRBJ2-7 and V is TRBV27; D is perhaps TRBD1 (5 bases). The V end was cut by 3 bases, the J end by 3 bases, with 12 bases between. CDR3 length: 14 amino acids. CDR1 and CDR2 from the germline V gene are MNHEY and SMNVEV (reference sequence). Written as DNA, the CDR3 is TGTGCCAGCAGTTTGTCAGGGCCGTACTACGAGCAGTACTTC. Encoded protein: CASSLSGPYYEQYF.

This sequence joins TRBV30 and TRBJ2-5, with D uncertain. The CDR3 consists of 13 residues. CDR1 and CDR2 (germline): GTSNPN, SVGIG (reference sequence). V shed 0 bases and J shed 1 base, with 6 bases lying between them. The CDR3 loop is CAWSVILQETQYF. The CDR3 coding sequence is TGTGCCTGGAGTGTTATCCTCCAAGAGACCCAGTACTTC.

This clone appeared once. This sequence joins TRBV4-1 and TRBJ1-2; TRBD1 might be the D (6 bases). V lost 3 bases to trimming and J lost 8 bases, with 13 bases between them. CDR1 is MGHRA and CDR2 is YSYEKL in the germline V gene. The CDR3 sequence is 13 residues long. CDR3 in DNA: TGCGCCAGCAGCCATGAAAGCAGGGGCGGCTACACCTTC. Translating gives CASSHESRGGYTF.